Each of the 25 T cell receptor beta chains below was sequenced from the same sample in a study of blood T cell repertoires in COVID-19. TCRdb's table, derived via immunoSEQ multiplex PCR, lists solely in-frame clones and lacks some. The sample yields fewer than 250,000 clones, 87% seen once. The sequenced material came from PBMCs or T cells enriched from blood (not recorded which). The receptor set was obtained from a man between 25 and 39 years old who had recovered from COVID-19.

V gene TRBV6-2 or TRBV6-3 combines with J gene TRBJ1-5, with 8 positions matching TRBD1. Germline lookup yields CDR1 MNHEY and CDR2 SVGEGT. After removal of 5 bases from V and 0 bases from J, the junction contained 6 bases not matched to a gene. The CDR3 has 16 residues. The chain's CDR3 is CASSRDRTYSNQPQHF. The CDR3 nucleotides are TGTGCCAGCAGTCGGGACAGGACGTATAGCAATCAGCCCCAGCATTTT.

Concerning this clone itself: Other DNA variants within this sample encode the same CDR3. The chain employs TRBV7-8 and TRBJ2-7, with D perhaps TRBD1 (6 bases). The ends were cut back, 1 base at V and 4 bases at J, with 8 bases in the middle. The CDR3 is made up of 13 amino acids. CDR1 is SGHVS, CDR2 FQNEAQ, per germline. CDR3 nucleotide sequence: TGTGCCAGCAGCTTAGTAGGGGGATACGAGCAGTACTTC. This encodes CASSLVGGYEQYF.

This sequence joins TRBV6-1 and TRBJ2-3; D is possibly TRBD1 (6 bases). Deletions cut 2 bases from V and 8 bases from J, with 14 bases between. Germline loops: CDR1 MNHNS, CDR2 SASEGT. The CDR3 extends over 14 amino acids. The CDR3 sequence is CASSENGVRGTQYF. In DNA form, the CDR3 reads TGTGCCAGCAGTGAAAATGGCGTCAGGGGTACGCAGTATTTT.

This clone came up a few times. The rearrangement uses TRBV11-3 and TRBJ1-2, with D possibly matching TRBD1 (6 bases). V lost 5 bases to trimming and J lost 2 bases, with 15 bases between them. This CDR3 is built from 15 residues. Germline assignment: CDR1 SGHNT and CDR2 YENEEA. In DNA, the CDR3 is TGTGCCAGCAGCACCAACCCAGGGGACAACTATGGCTACACCTTC. Residues: CASSTNPGDNYGYTF. Full variable domain (missing parts from reference TRBV11-3 and TRBJ1-2): EAGVVQSPRYKIIEKKQPVAFWCNPISGHNTLYWYLQNLGQGPELLIRYENEEAVDDSQLPKDRFSAERLKGVDSTLKIQPAELGDSAVYLCASSTNPGDNYGYTFGSGTRLTVV.

To note about this clone: Germline and junction disagree at one end, which may indicate a read error. This chain connects TRBV28 to TRBJ2-7; tentative D call: TRBD2 (6 bases). CDR1 and CDR2 (germline): MDHEN, SYDVKM. The CDR3 runs to 12 residues. The CDR3 sequence: CASSFVGGRAGF. In DNA, the CDR3 is TGTGCCAGCAGTTTTGTTGGCGGCCGAGCGGGCTTC.

V is TRBV18 and J is TRBJ2-1, with D uncertain. The CDR3 spans 13 residues. The germline V gene has CDR1 KGHSH and CDR2 LQKENI. V lost 3 bases and J 5 bases, leaving 8 bases between the germline ends. The CDR3 region has the DNA TGTGCCAGCTCACCGACTCGTGACAATGAGCAGTTCTTC. This codes for CASSPTRDNEQFF.

The gene calls are TRBV6-5 and TRBJ2-7; 8 nucleotides match TRBD2. This CDR3 is 15 amino acids long. The germline CDR1 and CDR2 sequences are MNHEY and SVGAGI. V gave up 6 bases and J gave up 9 bases; unmatched junction bases: 16. The CDR3 DNA sequence: TGTGCCAGCAGCGTTGCTAGCGGGCAGGGGCTCGGGCAGTACTTC. Translation gives CASSVASGQGLGQYF.

The J gene is TRBJ1-6, the V gene TRBV14; the D is unclear. The V gene lost 4 bases and the J gene lost 9 bases, with 7 bases spanning the gap. The V gene's germline CDR1 is SGHDN and CDR2 FVKESK. The CDR3 sequence is 12 residues long. CDR3 nucleotide sequence: TGTGCCAGCAGCCTTGCGGTTTCACCCCTCCACTTT. Its translation: CASSLAVSPLHF.

The V and J genes are TRBV18 and TRBJ1-1; tentatively, D is TRBD1 (5 bases). The CDR3 has 13 residues. With 6 bases removed from V and 6 bases from J, the gap between germline ends came to 14 bases. From germline, CDR1 is KGHSH and CDR2 LQKENI. CDR3 sequence: CASSTYGGAEAFF. The CDR3 region has the DNA TGTGCCAGCTCCACCTATGGGGGGGCTGAAGCTTTCTTT.

The chain carries TRBV7-9 and TRBJ2-1; D ambiguous. V was clipped by 3 bases and J by 6 bases, with 6 bases between them. The CDR3 totals 12 residues. Germline V lookup: CDR1 SEHNR, CDR2 FQNEAQ (reference sequence). This CDR3 reads CASSFAGNEQFF. The CDR3 region has the DNA TGTGCCAGCAGCTTTGCCGGCAATGAGCAGTTCTTC.

The count of this clone is one. The rearrangement joins TRBV18 to TRBJ2-3, with D perhaps matching TRBD1 (5 bases). V was pared by 4 bases and J by 2 bases, with 13 bases between. There are 15 residues in the CDR3. Germline CDR1 and CDR2: KGHSH and LQKENI. CDR3: CASSRDRRPTDTQYF. CDR3 bases: TGTGCCAGCTCACGAGACAGACGACCCACAGATACGCAGTATTTT. Combining the CDR3 with reference TRBV18 and TRBJ2-3 gives the whole variable domain NAGVMQNPRHLVRRRGQEARLRCSPMKGHSHVYWYRQLPEEGLKFMVYLQKENIIDESGMPKERFSAEFPKEGPSILRIQQVVRGDSAAYFCASSRDRRPTDTQYFGPGTRLTVL.

This clone was seen only once. V usage is TRBV13 and J usage is TRBJ2-7, with 9 bases aligning to TRBD1. This CDR3 spans 14 amino acids. The J segment lost 3 bases and the V segment lost 4 bases, leaving 4 bases of the junction unmatched. Germline V gene sequence: CDR1 PRHDT, CDR2 FYEKMQ (reference sequence). CDR3 nucleotides: TGTGCCAGCAGCTCCCAGACAGGGGGCTACGAGCAGTACTTC. Translating gives CASSSQTGGYEQYF.

This clone was seen a single time. This rearrangement joins TRBV5-8 to TRBJ1-2, with 8 bases that match TRBD1. V lost 5 bases and J lost 3; bases outside the gene matches: 6. Looked up from germline, CDR1 is SGHTS and CDR2 is YDEGEE. The CDR3 is made up of 14 amino acids. The CDR3 spells CASSRQGTHYGYTF. CDR3 coding DNA: TGTGCCAGCAGTCGACAGGGGACCCACTATGGCTACACCTTC.

This clone occurred a few times. The rearrangement uses TRBV18 and TRBJ1-1; no clear D. Trimming removed 3 bases at V and 3 bases at J, with 8 bases between. This CDR3 contains 13 residues. The V gene's germline CDR1 is KGHSH and CDR2 LQKENI. The CDR3 protein is CASSPIGDTEAFF. CDR3 bases: TGTGCCAGCTCACCTATCGGGGACACTGAAGCTTTCTTT.

V is TRBV2 and J is TRBJ1-4; 8 bases map to TRBD1. From germline, CDR1 is SNHLY and CDR2 FYNNEI. The CDR3 sequence is 14 residues long. J lost 8 bases, V lost 1 base, and 3 bases had no gene match. The CDR3 sequence: CASSEGQGKEKLFF. DNA for the CDR3: TGTGCCAGCAGTGAAGGACAGGGGAAGGAAAAACTGTTTTTT.

The V and J genes are TRBV5-1 and TRBJ2-7; 10 nucleotides agree with TRBD2. The V gene's germline CDR1 is SGHRS and CDR2 YFSETQ. V was clipped by 2 bases and J by 2 bases; unmatched bases: 16. The CDR3 totals 19 residues. The CDR3 region has the DNA TGCGCCAGCAGCTTCGGATTAAGCGGGAGGGCCCAACCAACCTACGAGCAGTACTTC. It yields the protein CASSFGLSGRAQPTYEQYF. Combining the CDR3 with reference TRBV5-1 and TRBJ2-7 gives the whole variable domain KAGVTQTPRYLIKTRGQQVTLSCSPISGHRSVSWYQQTPGQGLQFLFEYFSETQRNKGNFPGRFSGRQFSNSRSEMNVSTLELGDSALYLCASSFGLSGRAQPTYEQYFGPGTRLTVT.

This clone turned up a few times. The V gene is TRBV28, the J gene TRBJ1-1; no firm D call. V lost 2 bases and J 8 bases, leaving 18 bases between the germline ends. Germline V CDR1 and CDR2: MDHEN, SYDVKM. This CDR3 is 15 amino acids long. In nucleotides, the CDR3 is TGTGCCAGCAGTTTACCGTCCCACAGAACACGGGAAGCTTTCTTT. Translation gives CASSLPSHRTREAFF.

The sample holds one count of this clone. The chain combines TRBV18 with TRBJ2-1; tentative D call: TRBD2 (6 bases). The CDR3 runs 17 residues. Germline V gene sequence: CDR1 KGHSH, CDR2 LQKENI. Trimming left V 3 bases short and J 0 bases short, with 15 bases between. The chain's CDR3 is CASSPLAGLGSYNEQFF. The CDR3 DNA reads TGTGCCAGCTCACCCCTCGCGGGGCTTGGCTCCTACAATGAGCAGTTCTTC. The complete variable domain, with remaining parts taken from reference TRBV18 and TRBJ2-1, reads NAGVMQNPRHLVRRRGQEARLRCSPMKGHSHVYWYRQLPEEGLKFMVYLQKENIIDESGMPKERFSAEFPKEGPSILRIQQVVRGDSAAYFCASSPLAGLGSYNEQFFGPGTRLTVL.

The chain combines TRBV6-8 with TRBJ2-1; TRBD2 matches 13 bases. Germline V CDR1 and CDR2: MNHGY, SAAAGT. This CDR3 has 18 amino acids. Unmatched junction bases numbered 14, after V lost 6 bases and J lost 6 bases. The CDR3 sequence: CASRSLGAGTSGTNEQFF. CDR3 sequence (DNA): TGTGCCAGCAGATCCCTAGGGGCCGGGACTAGCGGGACCAATGAGCAGTTCTTC.

The chain uses TRBV18 and TRBJ1-3; a possible D gene is TRBD1 (6 bases). CDR1 is KGHSH, CDR2 LQKENI, per germline. The CDR3 consists of 17 residues. V was pared by 0 bases and J by 3 bases, with 15 bases between. CDR3 sequence reads: CASSPPQGQPYGNTIYF. In nucleotides, the CDR3 is TGTGCCAGCTCACCACCACAGGGCCAACCGTATGGAAACACCATATATTTT.

This chain links TRBV7-3 with TRBJ2-2, with a weak D call TRBD1 (6 bases). V lost 5 bases and J 7 bases, leaving 17 bases between the germline ends. CDR1 SGHTA and CDR2 FQGTGA come from the germline V gene. The CDR3 spans 15 residues. The CDR3 DNA sequence: TGTGCCAGCAGCCCACAGGACAGTCCCGGCGGGGAGCTGTTTTTT. It specifies CASSPQDSPGGELFF.

V usage is TRBV5-5 and J usage is TRBJ2-7, with unresolved D. The CDR3 is 15 residues long. The V gene lost 0 bases and the J gene lost 3 bases, with 13 bases spanning the gap. CDR1 is SGHKS and CDR2 is YYEKEE in the germline V gene (reference sequence). CDR3 bases: TGTGCCAGCAGCTTGGTGGGTACGGGTCACTACGAGCAGTACTTC. The encoded protein is CASSLVGTGHYEQYF.

J is TRBJ2-2 and V is TRBV4-3; D remains ambiguous. The germline V and J ends were trimmed by 0 bases and 5 bases, with 10 bases remaining between them. This CDR3 region has 15 residues. Germline V lookup: CDR1 LGHNA, CDR2 YSLEER. The CDR3 DNA sequence: TGCGCCAGCAGCCAAGAAGCCGTACCAACCGGGGAGCTGTTTTTT. Translated: CASSQEAVPTGELFF.

The chain uses TRBV19 and TRBJ2-7; D possibly corresponds to TRBD1 (6 bases). Trimming left V 1 base short and J 1 base short, with 14 bases between. In germline, CDR1 is LNHDA, CDR2 SQIVND (reference sequence). CDR3 length: 16 amino acids. Here the CDR3 reads CASSIGPGGGSYEQYF. The CDR3 DNA sequence: TGTGCCAGTAGTATAGGTCCTGGGGGCGGTTCCTACGAGCAGTACTTC.

This clone has just a few counts. This CDR3 reads CASNALGDRGDSPLHF. For the CDR3, the DNA is TGTGCCAGCAATGCTCTCGGGGACAGGGGGGATTCACCCCTCCACTTT. This sequence joins TRBV9 and TRBJ1-6; 11 bases are a match to TRBD1. J was trimmed by 8 bases and V by 6 bases; bases with no gene match: 10. Germline-derived CDR1 and CDR2 are SGDLS and YYNGEE. The CDR3 sequence is 16 residues long.